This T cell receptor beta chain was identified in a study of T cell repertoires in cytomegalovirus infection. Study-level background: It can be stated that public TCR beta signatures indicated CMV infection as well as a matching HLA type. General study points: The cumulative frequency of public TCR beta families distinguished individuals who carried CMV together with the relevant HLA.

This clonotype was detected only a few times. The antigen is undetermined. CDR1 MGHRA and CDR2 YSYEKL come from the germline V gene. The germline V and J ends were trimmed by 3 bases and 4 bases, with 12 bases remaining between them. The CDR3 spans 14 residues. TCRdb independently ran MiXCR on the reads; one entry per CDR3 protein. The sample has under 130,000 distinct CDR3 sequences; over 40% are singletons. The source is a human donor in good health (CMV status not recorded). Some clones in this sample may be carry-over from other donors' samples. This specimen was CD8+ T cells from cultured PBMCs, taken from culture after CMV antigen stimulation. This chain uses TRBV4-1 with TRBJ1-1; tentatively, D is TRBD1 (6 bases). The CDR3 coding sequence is TGCGCCAGCAGCCAGCTCCAGGGGCCCACTGAAGCTTTCTTT. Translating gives CASSQLQGPTEAFF.